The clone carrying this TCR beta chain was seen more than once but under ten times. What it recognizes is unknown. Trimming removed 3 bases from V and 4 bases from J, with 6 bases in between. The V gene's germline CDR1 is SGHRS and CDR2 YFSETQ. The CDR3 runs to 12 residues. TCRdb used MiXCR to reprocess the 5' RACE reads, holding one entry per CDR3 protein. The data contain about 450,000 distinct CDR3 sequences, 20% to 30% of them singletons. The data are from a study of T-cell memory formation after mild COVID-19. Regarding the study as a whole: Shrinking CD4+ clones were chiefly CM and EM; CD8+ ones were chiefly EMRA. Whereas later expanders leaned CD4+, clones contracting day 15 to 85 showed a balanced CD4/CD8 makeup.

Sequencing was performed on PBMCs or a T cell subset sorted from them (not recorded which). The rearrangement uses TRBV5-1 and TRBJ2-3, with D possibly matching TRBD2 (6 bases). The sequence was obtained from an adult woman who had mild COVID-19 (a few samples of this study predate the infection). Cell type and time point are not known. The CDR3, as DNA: TGCGCCAGCAGCTGGGACTCAGATACGCAGTATTTT. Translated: CASSWDSDTQYF. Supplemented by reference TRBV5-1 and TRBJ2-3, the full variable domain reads KAGVTQTPRYLIKTRGQQVTLSCSPISGHRSVSWYQQTPGQGLQFLFEYFSETQRNKGNFPGRFSGRQFSNSRSEMNVSTLELGDSALYLCASSWDSDTQYFGPGTRLTVL.